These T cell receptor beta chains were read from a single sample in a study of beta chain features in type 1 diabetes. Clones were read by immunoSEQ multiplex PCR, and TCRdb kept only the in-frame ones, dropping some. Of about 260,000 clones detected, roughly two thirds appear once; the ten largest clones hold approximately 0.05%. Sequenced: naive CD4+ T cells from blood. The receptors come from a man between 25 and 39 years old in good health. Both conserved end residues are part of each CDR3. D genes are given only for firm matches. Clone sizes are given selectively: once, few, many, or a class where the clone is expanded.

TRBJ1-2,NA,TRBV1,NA,TGCACCAGCAGTCTACAGGGTTCTCACGGCTACACCTTC,CTSSLQGSHGYTF
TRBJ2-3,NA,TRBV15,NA,TGTGCCACCAGCAGTAGGCGGACTAGCACAGATACGCAGTATTTT,CATSSRRTSTDTQYF
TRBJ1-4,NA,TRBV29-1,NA,TGCAGCGCAAGTCAACAGGAAAAACTGTTTTTT,CSASQQEKLFF
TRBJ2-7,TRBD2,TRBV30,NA,TGTGCCTGGAGTGTTCTGGGACTAGCGGGCGAGCAGTACTTC,CAWSVLGLAGEQYF
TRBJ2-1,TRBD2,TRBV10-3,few,TGTGCCATCAGTGAGTCTAGCGGGAGGCTCCGTGAGCAGTTCTTC,CAISESSGRLREQFF
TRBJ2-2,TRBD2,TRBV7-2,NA,TGTGCCAGCAGCAGAGGGACTAGCGGAAACACCGGGGAGCTGTTTTTT,CASSRGTSGNTGELFF
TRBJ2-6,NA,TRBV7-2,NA,TGTGCCAGCAGCTTAGTGGGTAGGGCTGGGGCCAACGTCCTGACTTTC,CASSLVGRAGANVLTF
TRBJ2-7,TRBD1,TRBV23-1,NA,TGCGCCCTCACTATCGGGACAGGGATTTCCTACGAGCAGTACTTC,CALTIGTGISYEQYF
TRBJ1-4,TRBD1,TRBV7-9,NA,TGTGCCAGCAGCATGGACAGGGCTACTGAAAAACTGTTTTTT,CASSMDRATEKLFF
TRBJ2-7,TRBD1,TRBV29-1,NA,TGCAGCGTACGCTCCGGGACAGGATTTTACGAGCAGTACTTC,CSVRSGTGFYEQYF
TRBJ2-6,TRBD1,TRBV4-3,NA,TGCGCCAGCAGCCAAGATCGGGACAGGGGCCACTCTGGGGCCAACGTCCTGACTTTC,CASSQDRDRGHSGANVLTF
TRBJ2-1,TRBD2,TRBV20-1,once,TGCAGTGCTAGACTTAGCGGGGAGCAGTTCTTC,CSARLSGEQFF
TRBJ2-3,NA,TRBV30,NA,TGTGCCTGGGCAGGAGCGACTAGCACAGATACGCAGTATTTT,CAWAGATSTDTQYF
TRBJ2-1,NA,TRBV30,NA,TGTGCCTGGAGTCTAAGCGGAAAGGGTGAGCAGTTCTTC,CAWSLSGKGEQFF
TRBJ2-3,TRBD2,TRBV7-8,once,TGTGCCAGCAGCTCGGGTCCGGGACTAGCGGGAGGGCCCACAGATACGCAGTATTTT,CASSSGPGLAGGPTDTQYF
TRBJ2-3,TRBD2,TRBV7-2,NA,TGTGCCAGCAGCACAACAAGCGGGATTGGAGATACGCAGTATTTT,CASSTTSGIGDTQYF
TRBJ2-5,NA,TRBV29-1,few,TGCAGCGTTGTTAGGGAATTCCAAGAGACCCAGTACTTC,CSVVREFQETQYF
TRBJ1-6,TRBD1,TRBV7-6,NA,TGTGCCAGCAGCATGTCGGGACAGTTGAATTCACCCCTCCACTTT,CASSMSGQLNSPLHF
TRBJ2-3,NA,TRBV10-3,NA,TGTGCCATCAGTGAGGGCCGCGGTGGCACAGATACGCAGTATTTT,CAISEGRGGTDTQYF
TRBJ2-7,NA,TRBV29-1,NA,TGCAGCGTTGAAGTTGGGGAAGAGTTCGAGCAGTACTTC,CSVEVGEEFEQYF
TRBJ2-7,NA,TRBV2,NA,TGTGCCAGCAGAGCTGAGGTACAGCAGTACTTC,CASRAEVQQYF
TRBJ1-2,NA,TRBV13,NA,TGTGCCAGCAGCTTAAGGTCGACTCCTAGGAAGGGCTACACCTTC,CASSLRSTPRKGYTF
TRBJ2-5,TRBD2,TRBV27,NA,TGTGCCAGCAGTTTGGCGGGGGGCTGGGAGACCCAGTACTTC,CASSLAGGWETQYF
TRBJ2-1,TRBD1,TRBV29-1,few,TGCAGCGTAAAACTGACAGGGTCCTACAATGAGCAGTTCTTC,CSVKLTGSYNEQFF
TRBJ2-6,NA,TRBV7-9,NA,TGTGCCAGCAGCCGAATTCTTAATACTGGGGCCAACGTCCTGACTTTC,CASSRILNTGANVLTF
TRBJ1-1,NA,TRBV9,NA,TGTGCCAGCAGCGTAGCGGGGGCGCTGAACACTGAAGCTTTCTTT,CASSVAGALNTEAFF
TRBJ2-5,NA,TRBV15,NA,TGTGCCACCGAGGCCAGGGGTACTGGGACCCAGTACTTC,CATEARGTGTQYF
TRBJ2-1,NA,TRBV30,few,TGTGCCTGGGGGGCTCTTAATGAGCAGTTCTTC,CAWGALNEQFF
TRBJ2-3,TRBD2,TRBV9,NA,TGTGCCAGCAGCGTAGGGACTAGCGGGACCCCGGATACGCAGTATTTT,CASSVGTSGTPDTQYF
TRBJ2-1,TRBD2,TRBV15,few,TGTGCCACCAGCAGAGGTAGCGGGGGAGGGGATGAGCAGTTCTTC,CATSRGSGGGDEQFF
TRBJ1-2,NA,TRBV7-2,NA,TGTGCCAGCAGCCTTATCAGGGAGGACGGCTACACCTTC,CASSLIREDGYTF
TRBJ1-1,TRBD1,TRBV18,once,TGTGCCAGCTCACCAGACAGGGACTTGCCTGAAGCTTTCTTT,CASSPDRDLPEAFF
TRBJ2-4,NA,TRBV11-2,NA,TGTGCCAGCAGCAGCATCTTGATGCTAGCCAAAAACATTCAGTACTTC,CASSSILMLAKNIQYF
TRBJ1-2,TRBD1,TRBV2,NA,TGTGCCAGCAGCCCAGGACAGGGGTACTATGGCTACACCTTC,CASSPGQGYYGYTF
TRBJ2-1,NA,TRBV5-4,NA,TGTGCCAGCCATTCGGCCGGAGGGAGCTCCTACAATGAGCAGTTCTTC,CASHSAGGSSYNEQFF
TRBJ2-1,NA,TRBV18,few,TGTGCCAACTCAATGGGTGCCAGCTCCTACAATGAGCAGTTCTTC,CANSMGASSYNEQFF
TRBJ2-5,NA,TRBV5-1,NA,TGCGCCAGCACCGCAGCCGGGGAGACCCAGTACTTC,CASTAAGETQYF
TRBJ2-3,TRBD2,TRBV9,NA,TGTGCCAGCAGCGTAGGTCCGGGAGGCGATACGCAGTATTTT,CASSVGPGGDTQYF
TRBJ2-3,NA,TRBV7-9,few,TGTGCCAGCAGCCTGGAGGGAAATACGCAGTATTTT,CASSLEGNTQYF
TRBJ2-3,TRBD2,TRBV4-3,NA,TGCGCCAGCAGCCAAAGAGGCGGGAGGCTAGCGGGAAGTCGCACAGATACGCAGTATTTT,CASSQRGGRLAGSRTDTQYF
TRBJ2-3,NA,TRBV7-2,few,TGTGCCAGCAGCCCTCGGCGCAGCCCGGAGGCGCAGTATTTT,CASSPRRSPEAQYF
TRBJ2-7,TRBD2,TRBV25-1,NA,TGTGCCAGTTGCGCCGCGGGAGGGGATTACGAGCAGTACTTC,CASCAAGGDYEQYF
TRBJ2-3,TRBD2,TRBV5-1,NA,TGCGCCAGCGGCACTAGCGGGCCAGATACGCAGTATTTT,CASGTSGPDTQYF
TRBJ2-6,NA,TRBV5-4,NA,TGTGCCAGCAGGGAGCTCTCTGGGGCCAACGTCCTGACTTTC,CASRELSGANVLTF
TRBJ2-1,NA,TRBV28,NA,TGTGCCAGCAGGTCGGGACCCTCAAGTGAGCAGTTCTTC,CASRSGPSSEQFF
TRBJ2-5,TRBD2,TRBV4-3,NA,TGCGCCAGCAGCCAAGCGACTAGCGGGAGTAGAGAGACCCAGTACTTC,CASSQATSGSRETQYF
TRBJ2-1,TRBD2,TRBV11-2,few,TGTGCCAGCAGCAGACTATACCGGGACTACGAGTACTCCTACAATGAGCAGTTCTTC,CASSRLYRDYEYSYNEQFF